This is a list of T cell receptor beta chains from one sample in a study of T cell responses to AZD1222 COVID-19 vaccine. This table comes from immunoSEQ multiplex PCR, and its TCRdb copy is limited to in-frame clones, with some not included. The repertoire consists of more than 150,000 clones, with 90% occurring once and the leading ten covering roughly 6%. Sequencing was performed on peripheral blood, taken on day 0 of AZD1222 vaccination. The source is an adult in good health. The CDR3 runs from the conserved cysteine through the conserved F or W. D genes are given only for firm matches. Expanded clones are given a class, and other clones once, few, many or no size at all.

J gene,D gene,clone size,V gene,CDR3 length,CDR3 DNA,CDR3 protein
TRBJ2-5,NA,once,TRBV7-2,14,TGTGCCAGCAGCTTCCGGGACTTCCAAGAGACCCAGTACTTC,CASSFRDFQETQYF
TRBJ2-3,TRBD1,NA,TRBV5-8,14,TGTGCCAGCAGCATAGGACAGGGAACAGATACGCAGTATTTT,CASSIGQGTDTQYF
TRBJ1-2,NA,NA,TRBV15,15,TGTGCCACCAGCAGAGAACAAGGACAGTTCTATGACTACACCTTC,CATSREQGQFYDYTF
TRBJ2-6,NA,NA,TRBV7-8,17,TGTGCCAGCAGCCCCAATCGAGGGTTATCTGGGGCCAACGTCCTGACTTTC,CASSPNRGLSGANVLTF
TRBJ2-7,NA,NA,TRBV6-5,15,TGTGCCAGCAGTTACACAGGGAACGAAGACTACGAGCAGTACTTC,CASSYTGNEDYEQYF
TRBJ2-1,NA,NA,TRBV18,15,TGTGCCAGCTCACCACCTGGGGGCTCCTACAATGAGCAGTTCTTC,CASSPPGGSYNEQFF
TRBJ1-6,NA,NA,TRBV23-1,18,TGCGCCAGCAGTCAATCACAGCCGGGGGGCGGATATGGTTCACCCCTCCACTTT,CASSQSQPGGGYGSPLHF
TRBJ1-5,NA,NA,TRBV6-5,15,TGTGCCAGCAGACCCCCGGGCAATAGCAATCAGCCCCAGCATTTT,CASRPPGNSNQPQHF
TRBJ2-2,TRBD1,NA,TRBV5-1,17,TGCGCCAGCAGTCCCTACGCACGAGTGACAGGGGCCGGGGAGCTGTTTTTT,CASSPYARVTGAGELFF
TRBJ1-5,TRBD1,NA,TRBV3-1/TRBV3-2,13,TGTGCCAGCAGCCAACACAGGGGGCTACCCCAGCATTTT,CASSQHRGLPQHF
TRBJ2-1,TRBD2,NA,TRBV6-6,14,TGTGCCAGCTCCAGGCTGGGACTAGGCAATGAGCAGTTCTTC,CASSRLGLGNEQFF
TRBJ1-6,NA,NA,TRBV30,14,TGTGCCTGGGCCCTGGGATCGGATAATTCACCCCTCCACTTT,CAWALGSDNSPLHF
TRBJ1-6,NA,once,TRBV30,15,TGTGCCTGGAGTCCTGGGACGCTAATTAATTCACCCCTCCACTTT,CAWSPGTLINSPLHF
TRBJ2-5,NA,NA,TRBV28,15,TGTGCCAGCAGTCCTTCTTGGGGGAGACAAGAGACCCAGTACTTC,CASSPSWGRQETQYF
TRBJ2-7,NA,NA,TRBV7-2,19,TGTGCCAGCACCCCCGGTAGATCACAAACGGTTACCAGCTCCTACGAGCAGTACTTC,CASTPGRSQTVTSSYEQYF
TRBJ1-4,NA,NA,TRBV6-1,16,TGTGCCAGCAGTGAAGCGCGAGCAGGGCGGGGTGAAAAACTGTTTTTT,CASSEARAGRGEKLFF
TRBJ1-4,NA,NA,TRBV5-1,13,TGCGCCAGCAGCAGGCCTGAGGGTGAAAAACTGTTTTTT,CASSRPEGEKLFF
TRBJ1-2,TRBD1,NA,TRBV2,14,TGTGCCAGCAGTGTAGGGACAGGAGTCTATGGCTACACCTTC,CASSVGTGVYGYTF
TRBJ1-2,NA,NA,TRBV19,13,TGTGCCAGTAGTATGGACCGTAACTATGGCTACACCTTC,CASSMDRNYGYTF
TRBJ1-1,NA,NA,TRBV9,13,TGTGCCAGCAGCCCAAGAGGGAACACTGAAGCTTTCTTT,CASSPRGNTEAFF
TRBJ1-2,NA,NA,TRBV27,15,TGTGCCAGCACCCCCCATCTCTCGGGAAACTATGGCTACACCTTC,CASTPHLSGNYGYTF
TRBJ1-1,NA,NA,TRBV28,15,TGTGCCAGCAGGGGGGCAGAGGCAGGCAACCTTGAAGCTTTCTTT,CASRGAEAGNLEAFF
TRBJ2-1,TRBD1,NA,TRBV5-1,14,TGCGCCAGCAGCGTGGACAGGGCAGACAATGAGCAGTTCTTC,CASSVDRADNEQFF
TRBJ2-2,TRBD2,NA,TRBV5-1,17,TGCGCCAGCAGCTTGGACCTAGCGGGAGGGCTTACCGGGGAGCTGTTTTTT,CASSLDLAGGLTGELFF
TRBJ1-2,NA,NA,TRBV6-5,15,TGTGCCAGCAGTCCCGACAGGATCACTCGTCTTGGCTACACCTTC,CASSPDRITRLGYTF
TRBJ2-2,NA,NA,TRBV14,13,TGTGCCAGCAGCCACGCGAACACCGGGGAGCTGTTTTTT,CASSHANTGELFF
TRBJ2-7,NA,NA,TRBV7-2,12,TGTGCCAGCAGCCCCCAGAGCTACGAGCAGTACTTC,CASSPQSYEQYF
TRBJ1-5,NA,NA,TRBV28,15,TGTGCCAGCAGTTCTGCGGGGAGACGCGATCAGCCCCAGCATTTT,CASSSAGRRDQPQHF
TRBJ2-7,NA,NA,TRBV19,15,TGTGCCAGTAGGGACGCCGGGACATTAAACCACGAGCAGTACTTC,CASRDAGTLNHEQYF
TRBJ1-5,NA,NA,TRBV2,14,TGTGCCAGCACCCAGATGGGGAGCAATCAGCCCCAGCATTTT,CASTQMGSNQPQHF
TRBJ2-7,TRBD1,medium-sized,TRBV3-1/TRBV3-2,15,TGTGCCAGCAGCGACCGGGCAGGGGGCAGTTACGAGCAGTACTTC,CASSDRAGGSYEQYF
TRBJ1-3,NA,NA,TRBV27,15,TGTGCCAGCAGTTTAACCGCAGGGCCTGGAAACACCATATATTTT,CASSLTAGPGNTIYF
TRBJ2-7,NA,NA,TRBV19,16,TGTGCCAGTAGTATTAGGGCCGGTAGGAGGTTCTACGAGCAGTACTTC,CASSIRAGRRFYEQYF
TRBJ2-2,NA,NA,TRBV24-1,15,TGTGCCACCACCAAGGGGGAAAGGGACACCGGGGAGCTGTTTTTT,CATTKGERDTGELFF
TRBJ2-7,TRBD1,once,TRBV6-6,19,TGTGCCAGCACTCGATTCCGGGACAGGGTGGTAAGGGAATCCTACGAGCAGTACTTC,CASTRFRDRVVRESYEQYF
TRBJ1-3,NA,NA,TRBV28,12,TGTGCCAGCAGTTCACCTGGAAACACCATATATTTT,CASSSPGNTIYF
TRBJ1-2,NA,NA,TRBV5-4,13,TGTGCCACTACCCAACCAGCGGGGTATGGCTACACCTTC,CATTQPAGYGYTF
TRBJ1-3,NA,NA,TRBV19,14,TGTGCCAGTAGCCCCGAAGTTTCTGGAAACACCATATATTTT,CASSPEVSGNTIYF
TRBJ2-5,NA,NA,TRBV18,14,TGTGCCAGCTCACCCCCAGGGTCCCGAGAGACCCAGTACTTC,CASSPPGSRETQYF
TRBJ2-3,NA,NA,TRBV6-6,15,TGTGCCAGCAGATCCCCGGGGGGCCTGACAGATACGCAGTATTTT,CASRSPGGLTDTQYF
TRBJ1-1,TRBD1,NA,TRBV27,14,TGTGCCAGCAGTTTGGCAGGGGGTATCACTGAAGCTTTCTTT,CASSLAGGITEAFF
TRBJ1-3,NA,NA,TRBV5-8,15,TGTGCCAGCAGCGGAGCGTTTGCCTCTGGAAACACCATATATTTT,CASSGAFASGNTIYF
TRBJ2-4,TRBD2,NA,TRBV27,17,TGTGCCAGCAGTTTACCCGGGACTAGGAGAGCCAAAAACATTCAGTACTTC,CASSLPGTRRAKNIQYF
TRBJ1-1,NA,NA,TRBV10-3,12,TGTGCCATCACTGGGACTCTCCCTGAAGCTTTCTTT,CAITGTLPEAFF
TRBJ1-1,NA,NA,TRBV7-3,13,TGTGCCAGCAGCTTAAGGGCGGCTGGGGAAGCTTTCTTT,CASSLRAAGEAFF
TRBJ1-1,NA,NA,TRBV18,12,TGTGCCAGCTCACGAGAGAACACTGAAGCTTTCTTT,CASSRENTEAFF
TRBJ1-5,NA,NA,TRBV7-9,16,TGTGCCAGCAGCTTAGGGTCTCACAGGTCCAATCAGCCCCAGCATTTT,CASSLGSHRSNQPQHF
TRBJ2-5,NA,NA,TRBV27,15,TGTGCCAGCAGCCCCGGGCGGCGGGTACGAGAGACCCAGTACTTC,CASSPGRRVRETQYF
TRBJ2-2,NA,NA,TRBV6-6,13,TGTGCCAGCAGTCCCGGGTGGAACGGGGAGCTGTTTTTT,CASSPGWNGELFF
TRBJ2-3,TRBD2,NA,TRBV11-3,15,TGTGCCAGCAGCTTGGGGCGGGGGGGCACAGATACGCAGTATTTT,CASSLGRGGTDTQYF